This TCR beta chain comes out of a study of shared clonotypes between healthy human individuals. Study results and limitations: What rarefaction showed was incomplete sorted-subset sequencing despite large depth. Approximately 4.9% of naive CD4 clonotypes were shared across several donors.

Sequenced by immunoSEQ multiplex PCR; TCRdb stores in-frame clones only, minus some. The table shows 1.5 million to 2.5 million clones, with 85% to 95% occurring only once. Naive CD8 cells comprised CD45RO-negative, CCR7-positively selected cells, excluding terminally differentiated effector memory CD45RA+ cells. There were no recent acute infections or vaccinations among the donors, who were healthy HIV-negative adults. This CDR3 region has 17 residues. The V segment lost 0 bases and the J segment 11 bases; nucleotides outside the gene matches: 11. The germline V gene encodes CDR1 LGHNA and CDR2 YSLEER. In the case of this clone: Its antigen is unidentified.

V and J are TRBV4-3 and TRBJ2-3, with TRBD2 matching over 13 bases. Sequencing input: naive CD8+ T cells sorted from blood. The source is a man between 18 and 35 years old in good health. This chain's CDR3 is CASSQDQLAGGPSEQYF. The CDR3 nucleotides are TGCGCCAGCAGCCAAGATCAACTAGCGGGAGGGCCATCAGAGCAGTATTTT.